A selection of T cell receptor beta chains follows, all from one sample in a study of blood T cell repertoires in COVID-19. Libraries were prepared by immunoSEQ multiplex PCR; TCRdb keeps only in-frame clonotypes and omits some of them. The sample records over 250,000 clones, 70% to 90% being singletons. Sequenced sample: peripheral blood. Receptor source: a woman aged 35 to 49 who had recovered from COVID-19. CDR3s leave out the opening cysteine and the closing phenylalanine or tryptophan. Each record gives: V gene, CDR3 protein.

v_gene: TRBV9; CDR3aa: ASSGNREAGANVLT
v_gene: TRBV7-3; CDR3aa: ASRDQGNTEAF
v_gene: TRBV5-1; CDR3aa: ASRGADVNYGYT
v_gene: TRBV12-3/TRBV12-4; CDR3aa: ASSLTRNQPQH
v_gene: TRBV14; CDR3aa: ASSQEIVRNTEAF
v_gene: TRBV18; CDR3aa: ASSPGPSSNQPQH
v_gene: TRBV9; CDR3aa: ASSALTSGSSYEQY
v_gene: TRBV3-1/TRBV3-2; CDR3aa: ASSAWGGVRETQY
v_gene: TRBV7-3; CDR3aa: ASSLGLAGGQGTQY
v_gene: TRBV27; CDR3aa: ASSLSGTGGTEAF
v_gene: TRBV7-6; CDR3aa: ASSRGARLAEGTQY
v_gene: TRBV7-9; CDR3aa: ASSPPAGAYEQY
v_gene: TRBV7-2; CDR3aa: ASSHADTQY
v_gene: TRBV4-3; CDR3aa: ASSQGVPQGLAANNEQF
v_gene: TRBV19; CDR3aa: ASSIVGQSYYGYT
v_gene: TRBV20-1; CDR3aa: SATPGGEQF
v_gene: TRBV7-8; CDR3aa: ASSLNPTSGTDTQY
v_gene: TRBV19; CDR3aa: ASTTGLAGSRDTGELF
v_gene: TRBV5-1; CDR3aa: ASSFREGEAF
v_gene: TRBV6-5; CDR3aa: ASKFLGQDYGYT
v_gene: TRBV5-1; CDR3aa: ASSSGLAGASTDTQY
v_gene: TRBV27; CDR3aa: ASSYITGGGQY
v_gene: TRBV7-3; CDR3aa: ASSMGQGEKLF
v_gene: TRBV9; CDR3aa: ASSPQGGDSPLH
v_gene: TRBV7-8; CDR3aa: ASSGRTGGDPEAF
v_gene: TRBV6-6; CDR3aa: ASSYTTGLREKLF
v_gene: TRBV4-1; CDR3aa: ASSQVGASPYGYT
v_gene: TRBV24-1; CDR3aa: ATSDPPEGAGAF
v_gene: TRBV6-1; CDR3aa: ASSEGQGYSPWVF
v_gene: TRBV3-1/TRBV3-2; CDR3aa: ASSQNKKRQGAGSGNTIY
v_gene: TRBV7-2; CDR3aa: ASSLGGQPQH
v_gene: TRBV10-3; CDR3aa: AISESRSGGYEQY
v_gene: TRBV11-3; CDR3aa: ASSLNQQSGYT
v_gene: TRBV30; CDR3aa: AWSPGQGFTKNIQY
v_gene: TRBV10-3; CDR3aa: ATVTGGNYGYT
v_gene: TRBV5-1; CDR3aa: ASSLIPGQETQY
v_gene: TRBV7-3; CDR3aa: ASSPDSREQF
v_gene: TRBV3-1/TRBV3-2; CDR3aa: ASIGRGGGAF
v_gene: TRBV7-8; CDR3aa: ASSLDKDRGEKLF
v_gene: TRBV20-1; CDR3aa: SASADTQY
v_gene: TRBV19; CDR3aa: ASTQGEGELF
v_gene: TRBV2; CDR3aa: ASKVGRGPQAQH
v_gene: TRBV30; CDR3aa: AWSVYGETQY
v_gene: TRBV19; CDR3aa: ASSIGRTVFPNYGYT
v_gene: TRBV9; CDR3aa: ASSVAGNTEAF
v_gene: TRBV27; CDR3aa: ASRPRGDTQY
v_gene: TRBV29-1; CDR3aa: SANKPGNEKLF
v_gene: TRBV6-2/TRBV6-3; CDR3aa: ASSYPPGGGEAF
v_gene: TRBV3-1/TRBV3-2; CDR3aa: ASSPGLAGGGYQETQY